This is a list of T cell receptor beta chains from one sample in a study of blood T cell repertoires in COVID-19. Using immunoSEQ multiplex PCR, the repertoire was profiled, and TCRdb retains in-frame clones only, with some absent. The sample carries roughly 150,000 clones, approximately 95% recorded once. What was sequenced was peripheral blood. Receptors were obtained from a woman aged 55-69 years with COVID-19, enrolled during active disease. CDR3s include the opening cysteine and the closing phenylalanine or tryptophan. A D gene is named only where the DNA matches it firmly. The size of a clone is reported for some rows only, either as once, few or many, or as a class for expanded clones.

CDR3nt: TGTGCCAGCAGCCAAGATTCAACAGGGTGGGAGCAGTACTTC; CDR3aa: CASSQDSTGWEQYF; v_gene: TRBV4-2; abundance: .; j_gene: TRBJ2-7; d_gene: .
CDR3nt: TGTGCCAGCAGCCCACACCAGGGATACAACTATGGCTACACCTTC; CDR3aa: CASSPHQGYNYGYTF; v_gene: TRBV11-2; abundance: .; j_gene: TRBJ1-2; d_gene: .
CDR3nt: TGTGCCAGCAGCATAGACAGGGGATCGGACGAGCAGTACTTC; CDR3aa: CASSIDRGSDEQYF; v_gene: TRBV7-2; abundance: few; j_gene: TRBJ2-7; d_gene: TRBD1
CDR3nt: TGTGCCAGCAGCAAGGGGTTTAGGGACTACGAGCAGTACTTC; CDR3aa: CASSKGFRDYEQYF; v_gene: TRBV27; abundance: .; j_gene: TRBJ2-7; d_gene: .
CDR3nt: TGCGCCAGCAGTGGAGGGACGGCGAACACTGAAGCTTTCTTT; CDR3aa: CASSGGTANTEAFF; v_gene: TRBV4-3; abundance: once; j_gene: TRBJ1-1; d_gene: .
CDR3nt: TGTGCCAGAACCGCCCCGGCGGGGAATAATGAAAAACTGTTTTTT; CDR3aa: CARTAPAGNNEKLFF; v_gene: TRBV5-3; abundance: .; j_gene: TRBJ1-4; d_gene: .
CDR3nt: TGTGCCAGCAGTGAACGCCGTACTCCGGGACAGGGGAATTCAGCCCTCCACTTT; CDR3aa: CASSERRTPGQGNSALHF; v_gene: TRBV2; abundance: .; j_gene: TRBJ1-6; d_gene: TRBD1
CDR3nt: TGTGCCAGCAGCGTATCCCCAGGAGCAGGAGGTGGCTACACCTTC; CDR3aa: CASSVSPGAGGGYTF; v_gene: TRBV9; abundance: .; j_gene: TRBJ1-2; d_gene: .
CDR3nt: TGTGCCAGCAGCCTCTCAGGGGGGCGGGGCGGCGCCGGGGAGCTGTTTTTT; CDR3aa: CASSLSGGRGGAGELFF; v_gene: TRBV11-3; abundance: .; j_gene: TRBJ2-2; d_gene: .
CDR3nt: TGTGCCAGCAGCCAAGGAAGAGGGAGGGCTGAAGCTTTCTTT; CDR3aa: CASSQGRGRAEAFF; v_gene: TRBV4-2; abundance: .; j_gene: TRBJ1-1; d_gene: .
CDR3nt: TGTGCCAGCAGCCAAGGGACAGGGATAGCCGGGGAGCTGTTTTTT; CDR3aa: CASSQGTGIAGELFF; v_gene: TRBV3-1/TRBV3-2; abundance: .; j_gene: TRBJ2-2; d_gene: TRBD1
CDR3nt: TGTGCCCGAAGACAGGGTTTAATTTATGGCTACACCTTC; CDR3aa: CARRQGLIYGYTF; v_gene: TRBV30; abundance: .; j_gene: TRBJ1-2; d_gene: TRBD1
CDR3nt: TGTGCCAGCAGCGCTTGGACTAGCTGGGAGACCCAGTACTTC; CDR3aa: CASSAWTSWETQYF; v_gene: TRBV13; abundance: .; j_gene: TRBJ2-5; d_gene: TRBD2
CDR3nt: TGTGCCAGCAGCTCCGACAGCAGGAGGGTTCGCAATCAGCCCCAGCATTTT; CDR3aa: CASSSDSRRVRNQPQHF; v_gene: TRBV28; abundance: few; j_gene: TRBJ1-5; d_gene: .
CDR3nt: TGTGCCAGCTCACCACCGGGGGCCAACCAAGAGACCCAGTACTTC; CDR3aa: CASSPPGANQETQYF; v_gene: TRBV18; abundance: .; j_gene: TRBJ2-5; d_gene: .
CDR3nt: TGTGCCAGCAGCGCCCCCCCAGGGGGAGCTAACTATGGCTACACCTTC; CDR3aa: CASSAPPGGANYGYTF; v_gene: TRBV7-9; abundance: .; j_gene: TRBJ1-2; d_gene: TRBD1
CDR3nt: TGCGCCAGCAGCGCCGCTATAGCGGGGGGGCAAGAGACCCAGTACTTC; CDR3aa: CASSAAIAGGQETQYF; v_gene: TRBV5-1; abundance: .; j_gene: TRBJ2-5; d_gene: TRBD2
CDR3nt: TGTGCCAGCAGCCAAGGGGTCGCGGCTAACTATGGCTACACCTTC; CDR3aa: CASSQGVAANYGYTF; v_gene: TRBV5-6; abundance: .; j_gene: TRBJ1-2; d_gene: .
CDR3nt: TGTGCCTGGAGTGTATCCTTCTATGGCTACACCTTC; CDR3aa: CAWSVSFYGYTF; v_gene: TRBV30; abundance: .; j_gene: TRBJ1-2; d_gene: .
CDR3nt: TGTGCCAGCATGGCAGGGCGGACGCCCCTCCACTTT; CDR3aa: CASMAGRTPLHF; v_gene: TRBV6-5; abundance: .; j_gene: TRBJ1-6; d_gene: .
CDR3nt: TGTGCCATCAGTGTGGGGACAGTGAATGAAAAACTGTTTTTT; CDR3aa: CAISVGTVNEKLFF; v_gene: TRBV10-3; abundance: once; j_gene: TRBJ1-4; d_gene: TRBD1
CDR3nt: TGTGCCAGCAGTCCTAGGACTAGCGGGGGTCCCTCCTACGAGCAGTACTTC; CDR3aa: CASSPRTSGGPSYEQYF; v_gene: TRBV6-6; abundance: once; j_gene: TRBJ2-7; d_gene: TRBD2
CDR3nt: TGTGCCAGCAGCTTAGCCGTTAGCAATCAGCCCCAGCATTTT; CDR3aa: CASSLAVSNQPQHF; v_gene: TRBV7-2; abundance: once; j_gene: TRBJ1-5; d_gene: .
CDR3nt: TGTGCCAGCAGTTCGACAGGGGTGCACGAGCAGTACTTC; CDR3aa: CASSSTGVHEQYF; v_gene: TRBV27; abundance: .; j_gene: TRBJ2-7; d_gene: TRBD1
CDR3nt: TGTGCCAGCAACTTAGTTGCAGGGAACACTGAAGCTTTCTTT; CDR3aa: CASNLVAGNTEAFF; v_gene: TRBV7-9; abundance: .; j_gene: TRBJ1-1; d_gene: .
CDR3nt: TGCGCCAGCTCACAGGAAACTAATGAAAAACTGTTTTTT; CDR3aa: CASSQETNEKLFF; v_gene: TRBV4-3; abundance: .; j_gene: TRBJ1-4; d_gene: .
CDR3nt: TGCGCCAGCAGCCCCGCGTCAGGGCGCCAAGAGACCCAGTACTTC; CDR3aa: CASSPASGRQETQYF; v_gene: TRBV5-1; abundance: .; j_gene: TRBJ2-5; d_gene: .
CDR3nt: TGTGCCAGCAGCTTCGACAGGGCATCCTACAATGAGCAGTTCTTC; CDR3aa: CASSFDRASYNEQFF; v_gene: TRBV7-7; abundance: .; j_gene: TRBJ2-1; d_gene: TRBD1
CDR3nt: TGTGCCAGCAGCTTAGGGGGGACAGGTGTTCGCCAAGTTGGCTACACCTTC; CDR3aa: CASSLGGTGVRQVGYTF; v_gene: TRBV7-2; abundance: .; j_gene: TRBJ1-2; d_gene: TRBD1
CDR3nt: TGTGCCAGCAGCTTAGCCGGGACAGGGTTCGGAAACACCATATATTTT; CDR3aa: CASSLAGTGFGNTIYF; v_gene: TRBV7-8; abundance: .; j_gene: TRBJ1-3; d_gene: TRBD1
CDR3nt: TGTGCCACCAGCAGAGAGGGATCCGACAGGGCGGTGTTTCGGGCTTTCTTT; CDR3aa: CATSREGSDRAVFRAFF; v_gene: TRBV15; abundance: few; j_gene: TRBJ1-1; d_gene: TRBD1
CDR3nt: TGTGCCAGCAGTTCCTCAGGGCCCTACGAGCAGTACTTC; CDR3aa: CASSSSGPYEQYF; v_gene: TRBV12-3/TRBV12-4; abundance: .; j_gene: TRBJ2-7; d_gene: .
CDR3nt: TGTGCCAGCAGCTTGGGCAGACGGGGACAGGCCAGCACAGATACGCAGTATTTT; CDR3aa: CASSLGRRGQASTDTQYF; v_gene: TRBV7-9; abundance: .; j_gene: TRBJ2-3; d_gene: TRBD1
CDR3nt: TGTGCCAGCAGTTACTCGCCGACAACTTATTATGGCTACACCTTC; CDR3aa: CASSYSPTTYYGYTF; v_gene: TRBV6-5; abundance: .; j_gene: TRBJ1-2; d_gene: .
CDR3nt: TGTGCCAGCAGCGTAGGCAGGCCGGCTACTGGCTACACCTTC; CDR3aa: CASSVGRPATGYTF; v_gene: TRBV9; abundance: .; j_gene: TRBJ1-2; d_gene: .
CDR3nt: TGTGCCAGCAGCCCCACAGGGGACTATGGCTACACCTTC; CDR3aa: CASSPTGDYGYTF; v_gene: TRBV7-9; abundance: .; j_gene: TRBJ1-2; d_gene: TRBD1
CDR3nt: TGTGCCAGCTCACCCAACCGGGGTAACTATGGCTACACCTTC; CDR3aa: CASSPNRGNYGYTF; v_gene: TRBV18; abundance: .; j_gene: TRBJ1-2; d_gene: .
CDR3nt: TGTGCCAGCAGTGAATTTCCCCCAGGTTCCGGCACTGAAGCTTTCTTT; CDR3aa: CASSEFPPGSGTEAFF; v_gene: TRBV6-1; abundance: .; j_gene: TRBJ1-1; d_gene: .
CDR3nt: TGTGCCAGCAGCCAAGGGACAGCTTATAACTATGGCTACACCTTC; CDR3aa: CASSQGTAYNYGYTF; v_gene: TRBV14; abundance: .; j_gene: TRBJ1-2; d_gene: .
CDR3nt: TGTGCCAGCAGTGAAGCCGCGGGGACAGGCTATGGCTACACCTTC; CDR3aa: CASSEAAGTGYGYTF; v_gene: TRBV2; abundance: .; j_gene: TRBJ1-2; d_gene: TRBD1
CDR3nt: TGTGCCACCAGCAGAGCCCCAGGGCTGGGCTACACCTTC; CDR3aa: CATSRAPGLGYTF; v_gene: TRBV15; abundance: once; j_gene: TRBJ1-2; d_gene: .
CDR3nt: TGTGCCAGCAGCTTCAGACAGGGAGGAACCGGGGAGCTGTTTTTT; CDR3aa: CASSFRQGGTGELFF; v_gene: TRBV7-9; abundance: .; j_gene: TRBJ2-2; d_gene: .
CDR3nt: TGCGCCAGCAGCCTGATGGGGAGGACAGGGAATAACGAGCAGTACTTC; CDR3aa: CASSLMGRTGNNEQYF; v_gene: TRBV4-3; abundance: .; j_gene: TRBJ2-7; d_gene: TRBD1
CDR3nt: TGTGCCTGGAGTGTTGACATGAACACTGAAGCTTTCTTT; CDR3aa: CAWSVDMNTEAFF; v_gene: TRBV30; abundance: once; j_gene: TRBJ1-1; d_gene: .
CDR3nt: TGTGCTAGTCACCCGGGGACTAGCGGGGGGTACAATGAGCAGTTCTTC; CDR3aa: CASHPGTSGGYNEQFF; v_gene: TRBV7-3; abundance: .; j_gene: TRBJ2-1; d_gene: TRBD2
CDR3nt: TGTGCCAGTAGAAGGCAAGCGAATAATGAAGCTTTCTTT; CDR3aa: CASRRQANNEAFF; v_gene: TRBV19; abundance: .; j_gene: TRBJ1-1; d_gene: .
CDR3nt: TGTGCCAGCAGCCCCCAGTCCCCCGTGTCCCCGAATGAAAAACTGTTTTTT; CDR3aa: CASSPQSPVSPNEKLFF; v_gene: TRBV9; abundance: .; j_gene: TRBJ1-4; d_gene: .
CDR3nt: TGTGCTAGCAGCTCCGGACTAGCGGGAGAGACCCAGTACTTC; CDR3aa: CASSSGLAGETQYF; v_gene: TRBV7-7; abundance: .; j_gene: TRBJ2-5; d_gene: TRBD2
CDR3nt: TGTGCCAGCAGCCAAGATCGGGCAGGGGTGAACACTGAAGCTTTCTTT; CDR3aa: CASSQDRAGVNTEAFF; v_gene: TRBV3-1/TRBV3-2; abundance: .; j_gene: TRBJ1-1; d_gene: .
CDR3nt: TGTGCCAGCTCTCCGGGTAGCTCTGAAGCTTTCTTT; CDR3aa: CASSPGSSEAFF; v_gene: TRBV18; abundance: .; j_gene: TRBJ1-1; d_gene: .
CDR3nt: TGTGCCAGTAGTGAGGACACAGCGGGGGGTTCACCCCTCCACTTT; CDR3aa: CASSEDTAGGSPLHF; v_gene: TRBV19; abundance: .; j_gene: TRBJ1-6; d_gene: .
CDR3nt: TGTGCCAGCAGTTTAGTGGGGGCTCTGGATGGCTACACCTTC; CDR3aa: CASSLVGALDGYTF; v_gene: TRBV27; abundance: .; j_gene: TRBJ1-2; d_gene: .
CDR3nt: TGTGCCAGCAGCTTAGGCCAGACTAGCGGGGGTAGCGAGACCCAGTACTTC; CDR3aa: CASSLGQTSGGSETQYF; v_gene: TRBV11-2; abundance: .; j_gene: TRBJ2-5; d_gene: TRBD2
CDR3nt: TGTGCCAGTAGTATCGGAGGGGATGTACAACAGATCTATGGCTACACCTTC; CDR3aa: CASSIGGDVQQIYGYTF; v_gene: TRBV19; abundance: .; j_gene: TRBJ1-2; d_gene: .
CDR3nt: TGTGCCAGCAGCGCAGCACAGGGCTTCGCCGGGGAGCTGTTTTTT; CDR3aa: CASSAAQGFAGELFF; v_gene: TRBV7-2; abundance: .; j_gene: TRBJ2-2; d_gene: .